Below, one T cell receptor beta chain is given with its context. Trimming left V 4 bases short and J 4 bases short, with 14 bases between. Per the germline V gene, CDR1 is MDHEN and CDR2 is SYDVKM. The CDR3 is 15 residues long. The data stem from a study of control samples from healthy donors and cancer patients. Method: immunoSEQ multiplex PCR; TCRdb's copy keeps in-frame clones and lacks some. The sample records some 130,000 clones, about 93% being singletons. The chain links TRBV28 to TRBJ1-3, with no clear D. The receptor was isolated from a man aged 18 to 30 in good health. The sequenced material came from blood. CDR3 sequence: CASSSPSSRGNTIYF. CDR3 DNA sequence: TGTGCCAGCAGTTCCCCCAGCAGTCGGGGAAACACCATATATTTT.